The clone carrying this T cell receptor (beta chain) was observed many times. What it binds is not known. The data were obtained in a study of neurological immune-mediated disorders. CDR3 size: 12 residues. The ends were cut back, 5 bases at V and 8 bases at J, with 12 bases in the middle. Germline loops: CDR1 SEHNR, CDR2 FQNEAQ (reference sequence). PBMCs numbering 2 million and stored at -80 C yielded the unsorted libraries. The cDNA was produced through 5'RACE with 10-nucleotide random UMIs. TCRdb called the 5' RACE reads again in MiXCR, with one record for every CDR3 protein. The table includes approximately 51,000 distinct CDR3 sequences, approximately 3.3% detected once. Study-level results: Across subjects, expanded clones had no CDR3 amino acid sequences in common, pointing to private repertoires in all groups. The multiple sclerosis repertoire cluster had no clinical or MRI correlate.

Sequencing was done on a sample of PBMCs. The gene calls are TRBV7-9 and TRBJ1-2, with D maybe TRBD1 (5 bases). The TCR originated in a man aged 35 to 55 with multiple sclerosis. The CDR3 is CASSHGTFGYTF. CDR3 sequence (DNA): TGTGCCAGCAGCCACGGGACTTTCGGCTACACCTTC.